This is a list of T cell receptor beta chains from one sample in a study of blood T cell repertoires in COVID-19. TCRdb keeps only in-frame clones here, not all; method: immunoSEQ multiplex PCR. The table shows 250,000 to 300,000 clones, with roughly 83% occurring only once. Sequencing input: peripheral blood. These receptors originate from a man in his fifties or sixties who had recovered from COVID-19. The CDR3 runs from the conserved cysteine through the conserved F or W. Each record gives: CDR3 DNA, CDR3 protein, J gene, clone size, V gene, D gene. D genes are given only for firm matches. Part of the rows lack a size; the others show once, few, many or a class for expanded clones.

DNA: TGTGCCAGCAGTGCTCACATACCGGGACAAATGAACACCGGGGAGCTGTTTTTT
CDR3: CASSAHIPGQMNTGELFF
J: TRBJ2-2
size: -
V: TRBV2
D: -

DNA: TGTGCCAGCAGTGACCGGGCAGGGAATAATTCACCCCTCCACTTT
CDR3: CASSDRAGNNSPLHF
J: TRBJ1-6
size: few
V: TRBV6-1
D: -

DNA: TGCGCCAGCAGCTTCGGCGGCTACGAGCAGTACTTC
CDR3: CASSFGGYEQYF
J: TRBJ2-7
size: -
V: TRBV5-1
D: -

DNA: TGTGCCAGCAGCGTAGGGCCAGGGAACAGGGAGACCCAGTACTTC
CDR3: CASSVGPGNRETQYF
J: TRBJ2-5
size: -
V: TRBV9
D: -

DNA: TGCGCCAGCAGCCAAGGACTGGGACTAGCGGGAGGGGTGGGTCAAGAGACCCAGTACTTC
CDR3: CASSQGLGLAGGVGQETQYF
J: TRBJ2-5
size: -
V: TRBV4-1
D: TRBD2

DNA: TGTGCCTGGAGGAGACCGGGACAGGGAACCTACGAGCAGTACTTC
CDR3: CAWRRPGQGTYEQYF
J: TRBJ2-7
size: few
V: TRBV30
D: TRBD1

DNA: TGCAGCGCAACACGGGGGGCGGGGGAGACCCAGTACTTC
CDR3: CSATRGAGETQYF
J: TRBJ2-5
size: -
V: TRBV29-1
D: -

DNA: TGTGCCAGCAGTCTTCGGGGGGGCCGGGCTGAAGCTTTCTTT
CDR3: CASSLRGGRAEAFF
J: TRBJ1-1
size: -
V: TRBV7-2
D: -

DNA: TGTGCCAGTAGTTGGGCGGGAGTTTATAGCACAGATACGCAGTATTTT
CDR3: CASSWAGVYSTDTQYF
J: TRBJ2-3
size: -
V: TRBV19
D: TRBD2

DNA: TGCGCCAGCAGCCAAGCATCAGCGGCACAGGGACGTACTGAAGCTTTCTTT
CDR3: CASSQASAAQGRTEAFF
J: TRBJ1-1
size: -
V: TRBV4-1
D: -

DNA: TGTGCCAGCAGCTTGGTTGGTCAGGGTTTTGGGGCCAACGTCCTGACTTTC
CDR3: CASSLVGQGFGANVLTF
J: TRBJ2-6
size: -
V: TRBV5-6
D: -

DNA: TGCGCCAGCAGCCAGGCATACGGACAGGGAAACTATGGCTACACCTTC
CDR3: CASSQAYGQGNYGYTF
J: TRBJ1-2
size: -
V: TRBV4-1
D: TRBD1

DNA: TGTGCCAGCAGCCCTTCGGGCTATGGCTACACCTTC
CDR3: CASSPSGYGYTF
J: TRBJ1-2
size: few
V: TRBV5-5
D: -

DNA: TGTGCCAGCAGTTCGACAGGGGGCACTCAGCCCCAGCATTTT
CDR3: CASSSTGGTQPQHF
J: TRBJ1-5
size: -
V: TRBV27
D: TRBD1

DNA: TGCGCCAGCAGCTTGGATGTGGGGCGGGAAAGAGGCTACACCTTC
CDR3: CASSLDVGRERGYTF
J: TRBJ1-2
size: few
V: TRBV5-1
D: -

DNA: TGTGCCAGCAGCCGGGGGATGCGGGAGCCCCAGCATTTT
CDR3: CASSRGMREPQHF
J: TRBJ1-5
size: few
V: TRBV6-5
D: -

DNA: TGTGCCAGCAGCTTGACTAGCGGGAGAGGCGGGGAGCTGTTTTTT
CDR3: CASSLTSGRGGELFF
J: TRBJ2-2
size: -
V: TRBV5-6
D: TRBD2

DNA: TGTGCTAGTGGTTTGCCCAGGACAGGACCGAACACCGGGGAGCTGTTTTTT
CDR3: CASGLPRTGPNTGELFF
J: TRBJ2-2
size: once
V: TRBV12-5
D: TRBD1

DNA: TGCGCCAGCACTGGGGCGCCCATGAACACTGAAGCTTTCTTT
CDR3: CASTGAPMNTEAFF
J: TRBJ1-1
size: -
V: TRBV5-1
D: -

DNA: TGCGCCAGCAGCTTGGAGGGGACAGGGCGCTCTGGAAACACCATATATTTT
CDR3: CASSLEGTGRSGNTIYF
J: TRBJ1-3
size: few
V: TRBV5-1
D: TRBD1

DNA: TGCGCCAGCAGCCAAATAGCGGGAGTATTTCTTCGGTTCTTC
CDR3: CASSQIAGVFLRFF
J: TRBJ2-1
size: few
V: TRBV4-1
D: TRBD2

DNA: TGTGCCAGCAGCCAAGATCTACTGACTAGCGGGGACACCGGGGAGCTGTTTTTT
CDR3: CASSQDLLTSGDTGELFF
J: TRBJ2-2
size: -
V: TRBV4-2
D: TRBD2

DNA: TGCGCCAGCAGGGGTACGGTTAGCGATGAGACCCAGTACTTC
CDR3: CASRGTVSDETQYF
J: TRBJ2-5
size: -
V: TRBV5-1
D: -

DNA: TGTGCCAGCAGTGGGGGCAGCTCCTATAATTCACCCCTCCACTTT
CDR3: CASSGGSSYNSPLHF
J: TRBJ1-6
size: -
V: TRBV25-1
D: -